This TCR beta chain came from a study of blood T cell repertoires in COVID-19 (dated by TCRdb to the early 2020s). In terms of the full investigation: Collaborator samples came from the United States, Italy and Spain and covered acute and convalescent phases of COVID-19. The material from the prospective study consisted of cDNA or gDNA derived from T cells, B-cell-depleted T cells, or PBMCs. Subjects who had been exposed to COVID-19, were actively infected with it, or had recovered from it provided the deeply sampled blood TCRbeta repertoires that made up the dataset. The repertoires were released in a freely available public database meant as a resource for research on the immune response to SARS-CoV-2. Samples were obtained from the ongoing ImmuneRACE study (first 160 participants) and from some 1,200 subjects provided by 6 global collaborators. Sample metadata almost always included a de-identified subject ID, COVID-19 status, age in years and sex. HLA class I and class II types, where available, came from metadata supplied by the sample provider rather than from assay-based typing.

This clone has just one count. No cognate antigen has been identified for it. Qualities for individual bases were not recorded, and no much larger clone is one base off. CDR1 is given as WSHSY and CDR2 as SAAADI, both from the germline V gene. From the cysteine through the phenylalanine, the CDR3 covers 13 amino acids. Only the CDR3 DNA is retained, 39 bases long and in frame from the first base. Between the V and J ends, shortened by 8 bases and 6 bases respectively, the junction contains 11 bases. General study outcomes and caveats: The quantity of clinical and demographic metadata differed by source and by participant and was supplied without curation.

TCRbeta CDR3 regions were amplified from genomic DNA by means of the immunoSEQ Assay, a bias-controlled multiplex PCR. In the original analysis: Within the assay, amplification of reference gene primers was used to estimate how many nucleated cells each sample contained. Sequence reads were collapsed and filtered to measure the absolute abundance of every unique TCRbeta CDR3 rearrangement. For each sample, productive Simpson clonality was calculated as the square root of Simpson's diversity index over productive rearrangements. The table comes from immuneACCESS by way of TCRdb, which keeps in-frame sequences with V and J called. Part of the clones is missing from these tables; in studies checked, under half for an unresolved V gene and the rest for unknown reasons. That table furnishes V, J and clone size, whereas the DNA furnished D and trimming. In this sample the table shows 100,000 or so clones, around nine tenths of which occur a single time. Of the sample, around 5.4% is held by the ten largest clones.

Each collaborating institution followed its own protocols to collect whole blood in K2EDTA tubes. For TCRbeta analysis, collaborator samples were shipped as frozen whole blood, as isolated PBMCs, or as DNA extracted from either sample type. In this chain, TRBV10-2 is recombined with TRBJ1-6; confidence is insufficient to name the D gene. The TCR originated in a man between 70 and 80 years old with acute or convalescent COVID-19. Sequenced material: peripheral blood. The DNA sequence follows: TGCGCCAGCCTAGGAGTGCCTAATTCACCCCTCCACTTT. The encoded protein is CASLGVPNSPLHF.